Listed below are T cell receptor beta chains from one sample, sequenced in a study of T cell responses to AZD1222 COVID-19 vaccine. Only in-frame clones appear in the TCRdb table, and some are missing; sequencing was by immunoSEQ multiplex PCR. This sample has roughly 150,000 clones, with approximately 90% found just once. This sample comprised peripheral blood, obtained on day 0 of AZD1222 vaccination. These receptors were obtained from an adult in good health. Both conserved end residues are part of each CDR3.

len | v_gene | CDR3aa
20 | TRBV15 | CATSRATPRQGWYGNTEAFF
13 | TRBV29-1 | CSAGPRKNTEAFF
16 | TRBV7-3 | CASSPSRTSGRETQYF
15 | TRBV5-5 | CASSLAPVVYTEAFF
15 | TRBV2 | CASSELPPYNSPLHF
18 | TRBV5-1 | CASSLGGQGSSYNSPLHF
13 | TRBV9 | CASSQRSDTEAFF
15 | TRBV5-1 | CASSLEGRAGSPLHF
13 | TRBV7-9 | CASSEGAGNGYTF
17 | TRBV4-1 | CASSQDGPGANTGELFF
18 | TRBV27 | CASSPTGTGWGANYGYTF
13 | TRBV5-1 | CASSFWPLYEQYF
16 | TRBV28 | CASSLPGASYNSPLHF
17 | TRBV4-1 | CASSQVGFPVRTYEQYF
14 | TRBV13 | CASSTRQSNQPQHF
19 | TRBV12-2 | CASGQQAPVGEFGNSPLHF
16 | TRBV5-5 | CASSSGPGVSNGELFF
15 | TRBV9 | CASSVALATQETQYF
11 | TRBV25-1 | CASRADQRYTF
14 | TRBV24-1 | CATSEPGDTGELFF
14 | TRBV6-1 | CASSEPPGAYEQYF
14 | TRBV28 | CASSPGGRDNEQYF
16 | TRBV3-1/TRBV3-2 | CASSPWEGGVRTEAFF
15 | TRBV5-1 | CASSLRPEDTDTQYF
14 | TRBV30 | CAWNSLAWGGEQYF
16 | TRBV19 | CASSIVAGDYQETQYF
17 | TRBV7-8 | CASKLGTTSISNQPQHF
12 | TRBV2 | CAGRQGGYEQYF
12 | TRBV28 | CASSLAGTEAFF
16 | TRBV28 | CASSSQKGVINYGYTF
16 | TRBV11-2 | CASSGTGGAGNSPLHF
15 | TRBV7-8 | CASSWNRGNYNEQFF
15 | TRBV9 | CASSKTALAPDTQYF
15 | TRBV28 | CASSFRGSSYYEQYF
14 | TRBV6-1 | CASSESQKYYEQYF
14 | TRBV19 | CASRTGQVNTEAFF
13 | TRBV6-5 | CASTLGGPYEQYF
16 | TRBV6-5 | CASSSTGTGSYNEQFF
11 | TRBV18 | CASSQPGHPSF
14 | TRBV2 | CASSEGTISYEQYF
16 | TRBV11-2 | CASSPWGSLRSYEQYF
15 | TRBV5-1 | CASSSGQGFLGEQYF
15 | TRBV5-1 | CASSLAGAGANVLTF
11 | TRBV2 | CASSGHYGYTF
13 | TRBV7-3 | CASSLTPDTEAFF
14 | TRBV5-5 | CASSWEGVGQPQHF
15 | TRBV30 | CAWSVFWVGASGYTF
15 | TRBV6-4 | CASSDASSGVGTQYF
19 | TRBV30 | CAWSSDRTGDNPRNTEAFF
13 | TRBV30 | CAWSVVVYTEAFF
14 | TRBV19 | CASSTGTGGYEQYF
16 | TRBV6-5 | CASSYSSGTTNSPLHF
15 | TRBV7-6 | CASSPAGREDSPLHF